The 25 T cell receptor beta chains in this list originate from one sample, sequenced in a study of identical twins. TCRdb used MiXCR to reprocess the 5' RACE reads, holding one entry per CDR3 protein. The sample carries 250,000 or so distinct CDR3 sequences, about 8% recorded once. Another study also made use of these data, one on yellow fever vaccine responses in identical twins.

What was sequenced was CD8+ T cells sorted from blood. These receptors were obtained from a woman in her late teens or twenties in good health.

This clonotype occurred many times. The rearrangement uses TRBV19 and TRBJ2-1, with no clear D. The V gene's germline CDR1 is LNHDA and CDR2 SQIVND (reference sequence). There are 11 residues in the CDR3. The V end lost 3 bases, the J end lost 8 bases, and 5 bases lay between the germline ends. CDR3 sequence: CASSIGHEQFF. In DNA, the CDR3 is TGTGCCAGTAGTATTGGACATGAGCAGTTCTTC.

CDR3 coding DNA: TGTGCCATCAGTAACCGGGAAGACGTACAAGATACGCAGTATTTT. It translates to CAISNREDVQDTQYF. The chain couples TRBV10-3 to TRBJ2-3; D is possibly TRBD2 (5 bases). V lost 5 bases and J 5 bases, leaving 17 bases between the germline ends. The CDR3 length is 15 residues. Germline V gene sequence: CDR1 ENHRY, CDR2 SYGVKD.

The CDR3 spells CAWSVMDSFNIQYF. CDR3 sequence (DNA): TGTGCCTGGAGTGTAATGGACAGTTTTAACATTCAGTACTTC. This chain uses TRBV30 with TRBJ2-4; D possibly corresponds to TRBD1 (6 bases). Germline CDR1 is GTSNPN and CDR2 is SVGIG (reference sequence). This CDR3 spans 14 amino acids. Trimming cost V 0 bases and J 7 bases, with 13 bases left between them.

The V call is TRBV11-2, the J call TRBJ2-5, with TRBD2 matching over 11 bases. The V and J ends lost 2 bases and 5 bases, in that order; junction bases with no gene match: 19. CDR1 and CDR2 from the germline V gene are SGHAT and FQNNGV. The CDR3 length is 20 residues. CDR3 sequence: CASSLNRRLAGGSNRETQYF. For the CDR3, the DNA is TGTGCCAGCAGCTTAAATCGTCGGCTAGCGGGGGGAAGTAACCGGGAGACCCAGTACTTC.

This clonotype has ten or more counts. CDR3 loop: CASSLSGLAGIYEQYF. The CDR3 DNA reads TGTGCCAGCAGTTTATCTGGACTAGCGGGAATCTACGAGCAGTACTTC. The chain uses TRBV27 and TRBJ2-7, with 12 bases identical to TRBD2. The V gene's germline CDR1 is MNHEY and CDR2 SMNVEV (reference sequence). V gave up 0 bases and J gave up 3 bases; unmatched junction bases: 3. The CDR3 loop spans 16 amino acids.

The chain combines TRBV27 with TRBJ2-7, with 8 bases that match TRBD2. This CDR3 has 15 amino acids. Germline V gene sequence: CDR1 MNHEY, CDR2 SMNVEV (reference sequence). V dropped 5 bases and J dropped 1; count of bases not matched to a gene: 7. This chain's CDR3 is CASSIAGKGSYEQYF. CDR3 nucleotide sequence: TGTGCCAGCAGTATAGCGGGAAAGGGGTCCTACGAGCAGTACTTC.

CDR3 residues: CSALTGADEQFF. The DNA for the CDR3 is TGCAGCGCCTTGACGGGTGCGGATGAGCAGTTCTTC. The chain joins TRBV29-1 to TRBJ2-1, with no clear D. This CDR3 is built from 12 residues. CDR1 and CDR2 from the germline V gene are SQVTM and ANQGSEA. V gave up 7 bases and J gave up 8 bases, with 15 bases separating them.

The genes are TRBV5-1 and TRBJ2-1, with D tentatively TRBD1 or TRBD2 (5 bases each). CDR1 is SGHRS and CDR2 is YFSETQ in the germline V gene. The CDR3 extends over 15 amino acids. Trimming took 1 base from V and 5 from J, leaving 13 bases between them. The CDR3 region is CASSLPGTVHNEQFF. The CDR3 DNA is TGCGCCAGCAGCTTGCCGGGGACGGTCCACAATGAGCAGTTCTTC.

About this clonotype itself: One base away lies a much larger clone, so this may be a sequencing read error. The chain recombines TRBV4-3 with TRBJ2-7; D tentatively reads TRBD1 or TRBD2 (5 bases each). CDR1 is LGHNA, CDR2 YSLEER, per germline. The CDR3 spans 16 residues. The CDR3 loop is CATSQTATGTSWEQYF. The CDR3 DNA reads as TGCGCCACCAGCCAAACCGCGACCGGGACGTCTTGGGAGCAGTACTTC.

This clonotype was seen a handful of times. The gene calls are TRBV9 and TRBJ2-7, with D perhaps assigned TRBD1 or TRBD2 (5 bases each). CDR1 and CDR2 (germline): SGDLS, YYNGEE. The CDR3 contains 11 residues. Trimming took off 5 bases at V and 2 bases at J, with 5 bases between the two ends. The CDR3 sequence: CASRGPYEQYF. The CDR3 bases are TGTGCCAGCAGGGGACCCTACGAGCAGTACTTC.

The chain employs TRBV5-5 and TRBJ1-2, with D unclear. The CDR3 is 13 amino acids. Trimming removed 7 bases at V and 2 bases at J, with 12 bases between. From germline, CDR1 is SGHKS and CDR2 YYEKEE (reference sequence). CDR3 in DNA: TGTGCCAGCGGCCCGGACCTCAACTATGGCTACACCTTC. Its translation: CASGPDLNYGYTF.

The CDR3 DNA reads as TGTGCCAGCAGCCCCCTTCAAGGGACCAATGAGCAGTTCTTC. Its protein product is CASSPLQGTNEQFF. This chain joins TRBV9 and TRBJ2-1, with D perhaps matching TRBD1 or TRBD2 (5 bases each). V was trimmed by 4 bases and J by 6 bases, leaving 14 bases between them. Germline V gene data show CDR1 as SGDLS and CDR2 as YYNGEE. CDR3 length: 14 residues. Combining the CDR3 with reference TRBV9 and TRBJ2-1 gives the whole variable domain DSGVTQTPKHLITATGQRVTLRCSPRSGDLSVYWYQQSLDQGLQFLIQYYNGEERAKGNILERFSAQQFPDLHSELNLSSLELGDSALYFCASSPLQGTNEQFFGPGTRLTVL.

This clonotype was seen only a few times. The chain couples TRBV4-3 to TRBJ2-7, with 8 bases matching TRBD2. Germline CDR1 reads LGHNA; CDR2 reads YSLEER. The V segment lost 1 base and the J segment 9 bases; nucleotides outside the gene matches: 11. The CDR3 consists of 15 residues. The CDR3 sequence: CASSQGLAGSLRQYF. The CDR3 DNA sequence: TGCGCCAGCAGCCAAGGCCTAGCGGGCTCTCTGAGGCAGTACTTC.

There are many counts of this clonotype. The rearrangement uses TRBV20-1 and TRBJ1-1; possibly TRBD1 for D (5 bases). Per the germline V gene, CDR1 is DFQATT and CDR2 is SNEGSKA (reference sequence). This CDR3 spans 14 amino acids. V was shortened by 5 bases and J by 1 base, with 14 bases between the two germline ends. The CDR3 DNA follows: TGCAGTGCTCTTAAGGCAGGGACGAACACTGAAGCTTTCTTT. Amino acids: CSALKAGTNTEAFF.

This clonotype was found a few times. The rearrangement uses TRBV4-1 and TRBJ1-6; the D is unclear. The germline CDR1 and CDR2 sequences are MGHRA and YSYEKL. This CDR3 comprises 15 residues. Trimming took 1 base from V and 6 from J, leaving 10 bases between them. CDR3 amino acids: CASSQVQDLNSPLHF. The CDR3, as DNA: TGCGCCAGCAGCCAAGTACAAGACCTTAATTCACCCCTCCACTTT.

This clonotype has ten or more counts. The chain uses TRBV29-1 and TRBJ2-1; D unclear. The CDR3 is made up of 14 amino acids. CDR1 and CDR2 from the germline V gene are SQVTM and ANQGSEA. The ends were cut back, 7 bases at V and 0 bases at J, with 13 bases in the middle. CDR3 sequence: CSATETSSYNEQFF. The CDR3 DNA sequence: TGCAGCGCCACCGAGACGAGCTCCTACAATGAGCAGTTCTTC.

The J gene is TRBJ2-5, the V gene TRBV28; weak D call: TRBD1 (6 bases). The CDR3 spans 14 residues. Germline V lookup: CDR1 MDHEN, CDR2 SYDVKM. Trimming shortened V by 4 bases and J by 3 bases, and 12 bases separated the two germline ends. As DNA, the CDR3 is TGTGCCAGCAGTTCCAGTTGGACAGAAGAGACCCAGTACTTC. Encoded protein: CASSSSWTEETQYF.

There are a few counts of this clonotype. V and J are TRBV25-1 and TRBJ1-5, with unresolved D. Per the germline V gene, CDR1 is MGHDK and CDR2 is SYGVNS. The CDR3 covers 14 residues. Trimming removed 3 bases at V and 4 bases at J, with 10 bases between. The CDR3 nucleotides are TGTGCCAGCAGTGATGGGGTCGGGAATCAGCCCCAGCATTTT. Encoded protein: CASSDGVGNQPQHF.

This clonotype came up many times. The rearrangement joins TRBV27 to TRBJ2-7; 10 bases are shared with TRBD2. V shed 5 bases and J 6 bases; nucleotides not matched to a gene: 13. Germline CDR1 MNHEY, CDR2 SMNVEV (reference sequence). The CDR3 spans 16 residues. CDR3 bases: TGTGCCAGCAGTCCTGGGGGATTAGCGGGAGGACGCGAGCAGTACTTC. It encodes CASSPGGLAGGREQYF.

In its sample, this clonotype was seen many times. The final CDR3 position lacks the conserved phenylalanine or tryptophan, pointing to a likely read error. It is unclear where the CDR3 begins or ends on the DNA, so no DNA is shown, and the CDR3 is as TCRdb lists it. The gene calls are TRBV7-9 and TRBJ2-1; TRBD2 reflects the table's D call only, with no check against the DNA. Germline assignment: CDR1 SEHNR and CDR2 FQNEAQ (reference sequence). The CDR3 adds up to 12 amino acids, both ends counted. CDR3 sequence reads: CASSFGLAGPSI.

This clonotype was seen a handful of times. The chain is built from TRBV12-3 or TRBV12-4 and TRBJ1-2; 8 bases match TRBD1. This CDR3 spans 13 amino acids. Losses at the gene ends were 2 bases for V and 8 bases for J; bases not matched to a gene: 4. The CDR3 DNA follows: TGTGCCAGCAGTTTACAGGGGGCGCAGGGCTACACCTTC. Residues: CASSLQGAQGYTF.

This clonotype showed up many times. The chain couples TRBV4-2 to TRBJ2-7; TRBD1 or TRBD2 may be the D gene (5 bases each). The ends were cut back, 6 bases at V and 5 bases at J, with 29 bases in the middle. CDR1 and CDR2 (germline): LGHNA, YNFKEQ. The CDR3 consists of 18 residues. CDR3 DNA sequence: TGTGCCAGCAGTCCTAAAGGGGTTTCCGCGGGTGACTACGACGAGCAGTACTTC. Translated: CASSPKGVSAGDYDEQYF.

The CDR3 DNA sequence: TGTGCCAGCGGCGGTGGTATCGGGGAGCTGTTTTTT. Residues: CASGGGIGELFF. This chain connects TRBV11-3 to TRBJ2-2; D unclear. Between the trimmed V and J ends, which lost 8 bases and 7 bases, there was a span of 11 bases. Germline V CDR1 and CDR2: SGHNT, YENEEA. CDR3 size: 12 residues.

This clonotype was seen a handful of times. CDR3 coding DNA: TGTGCCAGCAGCCCCAGAGCGCGGGACACGGGAAACAATGAGCAGTTCTTC. Translation: CASSPRARDTGNNEQFF. The chain combines TRBV7-3 with TRBJ2-1; perhaps D is TRBD1 or TRBD2 (6 bases each). The CDR3 is 17 residues long. Trimming removed 5 bases from V and 5 bases from J, with 22 bases in between. Germline CDR1 is SGHTA and CDR2 is FQGTGA.

This clonotype occurred a few times. The gene calls are TRBV20-1 and TRBJ2-2; D is unclear. The germline CDR1 and CDR2 sequences are DFQATT and SNEGSKA (reference sequence). The V and J ends lost 7 bases and 0 bases respectively, with 9 bases between them. The CDR3 sequence is 13 residues long. CDR3 nucleotides: TGCAGTGGTTCGCAGTCGAACACCGGGGAGCTGTTTTTT. This codes for CSGSQSNTGELFF.